The entry below describes one TCR beta chain. The data stem from a study of T cells after somatic rescue of genetic block. Trimming removed 5 bases at V and 4 bases at J, with 11 bases between. Germline-derived CDR1 and CDR2 are SSHAT and FNYEAQ (reference sequence). The CDR3 has 13 residues. Assay used: immunoSEQ multiplex PCR; TCRdb lists only in-frame clones, some missing. The repertoire holds around 8,000 clones, with around 75% as singletons. This chain connects TRBV7-7 to TRBJ1-1; D is possibly TRBD1 (5 bases). Sample: peripheral blood mononuclear cells (PBMCs). This clonotype was sampled from a boy between 10 and 17 years old. CDR3 in amino acids: CASSRDRGTEAFF. Written as DNA, the CDR3 is TGTGCCAGCAGCCGCGATAGGGGCACTGAAGCTTTCTTT.